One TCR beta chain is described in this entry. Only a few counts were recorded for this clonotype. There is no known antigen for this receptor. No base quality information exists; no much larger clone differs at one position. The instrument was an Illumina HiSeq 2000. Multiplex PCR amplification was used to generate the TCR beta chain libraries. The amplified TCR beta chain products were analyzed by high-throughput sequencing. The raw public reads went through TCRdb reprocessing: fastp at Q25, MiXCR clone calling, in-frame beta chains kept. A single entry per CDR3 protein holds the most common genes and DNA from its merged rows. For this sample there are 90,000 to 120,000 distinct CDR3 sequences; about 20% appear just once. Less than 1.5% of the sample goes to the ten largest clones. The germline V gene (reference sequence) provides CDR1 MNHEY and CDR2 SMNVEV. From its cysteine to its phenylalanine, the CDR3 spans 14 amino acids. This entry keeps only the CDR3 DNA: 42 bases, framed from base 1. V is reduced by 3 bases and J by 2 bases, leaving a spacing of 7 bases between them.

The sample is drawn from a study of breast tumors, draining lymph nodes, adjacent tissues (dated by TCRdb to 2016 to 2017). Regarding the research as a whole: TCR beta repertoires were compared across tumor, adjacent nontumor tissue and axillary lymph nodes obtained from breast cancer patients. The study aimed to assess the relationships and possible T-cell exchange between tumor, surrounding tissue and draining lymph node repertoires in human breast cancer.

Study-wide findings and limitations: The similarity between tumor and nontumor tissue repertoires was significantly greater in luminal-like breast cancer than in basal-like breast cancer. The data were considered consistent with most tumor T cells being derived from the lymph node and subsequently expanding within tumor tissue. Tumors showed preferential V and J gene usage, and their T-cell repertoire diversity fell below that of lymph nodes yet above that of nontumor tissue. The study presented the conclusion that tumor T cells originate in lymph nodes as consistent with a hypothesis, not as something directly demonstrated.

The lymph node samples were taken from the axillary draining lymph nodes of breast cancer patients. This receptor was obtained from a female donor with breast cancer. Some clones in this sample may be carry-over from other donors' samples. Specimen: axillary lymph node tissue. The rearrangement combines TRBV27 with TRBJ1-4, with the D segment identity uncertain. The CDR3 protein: CASSFTVTNEKLFF. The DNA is TGTGCCAGCAGTTTCACCGTCACTAATGAAAAACTGTTTTTT.